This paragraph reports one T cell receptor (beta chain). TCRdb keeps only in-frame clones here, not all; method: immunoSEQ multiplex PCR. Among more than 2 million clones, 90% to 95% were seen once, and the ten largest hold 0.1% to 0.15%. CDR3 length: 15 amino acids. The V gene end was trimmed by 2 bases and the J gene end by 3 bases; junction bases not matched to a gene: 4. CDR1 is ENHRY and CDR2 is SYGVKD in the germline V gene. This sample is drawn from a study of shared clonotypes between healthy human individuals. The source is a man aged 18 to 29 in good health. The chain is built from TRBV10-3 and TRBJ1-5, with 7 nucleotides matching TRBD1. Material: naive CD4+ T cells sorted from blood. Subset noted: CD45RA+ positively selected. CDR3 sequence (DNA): TGTGCCATCAGTGAGACAGACAGGGACAATCAGCCCCAGCATTTT. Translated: CAISETDRDNQPQHF.